This record concerns one T cell receptor beta chain sequence. Antigen specificity is unknown. Using immunoSEQ multiplex PCR, the repertoire was profiled, and TCRdb retains in-frame clones only, with some absent. The top ten hold 0.5% to 0.65% of the sample, which has about 67,000 clones, about 93% seen once. The data originate from a study of cytomegalovirus exposure and HLA in healthy donors. Across the whole study: Later analysis reported that the approximately 120 validation repertoires shared the platform of the roughly 680 first-cohort repertoires. General study points: In vitro confirmation showed three CMV-associated chains to be CMV antigen specific. There were under 200 TCR beta chains listed as cytomegalovirus-associated.

Germline CDR1 reads SNHLY; CDR2 reads FYNNEI. The CDR3 spans 15 residues. The J segment lost 2 bases and the V segment lost 5 bases, leaving 5 bases of the junction unmatched. This chain joins TRBV2 and TRBJ2-2; 7 bases agree with TRBD1. The TCR sequence derives from a woman aged 18-29 years in good health and CMV-seronegative. What was sequenced was PBMCs. The CDR3 loop is CASSQDRRNTGELFF. The CDR3 nucleotides read TGTGCCAGCAGTCAGGACAGGCGCAACACCGGGGAGCTGTTTTTT.